The clone carrying this T cell receptor (beta chain) was counted many times. Its antigen is unknown. Regarding time point: sample taken at primary tumor resection. This specimen belongs to a study of spatial heterogeneity in lung cancer. Study-wide background: Sequences of the beta chain were consistently detected in greater numbers than alpha-chain sequences. Raw reads contained each unique TCR and UMI combination more than ten times on average.

Overall study findings and caveats: Tumors with more nonsynonymous mutations had more expanded intratumoral alpha and beta TCRs.

Via MiXCR, TCRdb re-called the 5' RACE reads, giving one row per CDR3 protein. Among 20,000 to 25,000 distinct CDR3 sequences listed, roughly 6.7% were seen once. The sample in question was lung tumor tissue, obtained at surgery. This clonotype was obtained from a male donor with early-stage non-small cell lung cancer.

The CDR3 sequence is CASSPTGGAGNTEAFF. The CDR3 DNA sequence: TGTGCCAGCAGCCCAACAGGGGGCGCGGGGAACACTGAAGCTTTCTTT. V is TRBV7-3 and J is TRBJ1-1, with 9 positions matching TRBD1. J gave up 1 base and V 5 bases, and 8 bases lay outside the gene matches. The CDR3 consists of 16 residues. Germline values: CDR1 SGHTA, CDR2 FQGTGA.